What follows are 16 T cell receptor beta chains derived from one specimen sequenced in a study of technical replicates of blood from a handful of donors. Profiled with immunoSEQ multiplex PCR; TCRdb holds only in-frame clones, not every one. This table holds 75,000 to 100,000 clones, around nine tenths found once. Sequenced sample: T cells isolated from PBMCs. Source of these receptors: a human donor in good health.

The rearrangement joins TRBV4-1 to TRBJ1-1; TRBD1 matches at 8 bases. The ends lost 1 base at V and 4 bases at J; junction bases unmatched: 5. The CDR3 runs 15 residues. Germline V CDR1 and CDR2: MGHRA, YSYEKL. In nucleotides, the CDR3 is TGCGCCAGCAGCCAAGGGACAGGGATGGGCACTGAAGCTTTCTTT. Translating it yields CASSQGTGMGTEAFF.

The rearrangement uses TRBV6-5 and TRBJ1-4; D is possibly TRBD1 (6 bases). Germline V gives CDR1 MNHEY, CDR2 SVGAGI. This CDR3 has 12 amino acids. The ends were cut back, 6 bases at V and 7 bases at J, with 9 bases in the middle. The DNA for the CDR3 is TGTGCCAGCAGCCGAGGGGGTGAAAAACTGTTTTTT. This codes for CASSRGGEKLFF.

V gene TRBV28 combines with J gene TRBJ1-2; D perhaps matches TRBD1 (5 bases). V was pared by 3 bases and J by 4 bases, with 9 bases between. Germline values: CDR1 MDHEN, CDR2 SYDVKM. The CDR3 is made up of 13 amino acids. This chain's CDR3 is CASSLSDSYGYTF. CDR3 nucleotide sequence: TGTGCCAGCAGTTTGTCCGACAGCTATGGCTACACCTTC.

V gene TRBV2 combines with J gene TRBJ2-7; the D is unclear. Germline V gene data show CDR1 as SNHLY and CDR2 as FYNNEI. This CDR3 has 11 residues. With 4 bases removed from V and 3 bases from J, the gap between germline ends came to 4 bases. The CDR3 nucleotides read TGTGCCAGCAGTGCCATCTACGAGCAGTACTTC. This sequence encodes CASSAIYEQYF.

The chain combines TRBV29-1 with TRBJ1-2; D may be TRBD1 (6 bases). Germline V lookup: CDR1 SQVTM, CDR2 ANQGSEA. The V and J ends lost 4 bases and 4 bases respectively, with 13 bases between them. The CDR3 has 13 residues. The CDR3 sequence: CSVVNPGAYGYTF. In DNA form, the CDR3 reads TGCAGCGTTGTGAACCCAGGGGCCTATGGCTACACCTTC.

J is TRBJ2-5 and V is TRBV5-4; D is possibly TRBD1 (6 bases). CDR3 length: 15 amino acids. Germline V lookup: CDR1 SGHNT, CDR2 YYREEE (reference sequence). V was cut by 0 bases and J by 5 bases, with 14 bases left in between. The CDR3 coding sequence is TGTGCCAGCAGCTTGGCTGGTGGGGGCAAGGAGACCCAGTACTTC. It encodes CASSLAGGGKETQYF.

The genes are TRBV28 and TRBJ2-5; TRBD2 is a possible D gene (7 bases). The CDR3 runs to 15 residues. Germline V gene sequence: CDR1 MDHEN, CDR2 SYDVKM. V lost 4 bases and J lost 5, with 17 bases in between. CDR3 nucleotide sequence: TGTGCCAGCAGTTGGGCTAGCGGAGGGGGGGAGACCCAGTACTTC. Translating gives CASSWASGGGETQYF.

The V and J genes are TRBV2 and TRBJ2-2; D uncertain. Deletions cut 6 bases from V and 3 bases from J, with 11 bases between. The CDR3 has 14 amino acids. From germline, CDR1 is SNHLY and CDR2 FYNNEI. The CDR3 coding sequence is TGTGCCAGCAGGCAGTCCGCGGACACCGGGGAGCTGTTTTTT. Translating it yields CASRQSADTGELFF.

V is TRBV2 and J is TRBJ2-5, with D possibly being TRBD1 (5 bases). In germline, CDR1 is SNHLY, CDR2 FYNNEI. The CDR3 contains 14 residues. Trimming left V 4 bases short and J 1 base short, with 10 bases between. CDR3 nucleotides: TGTGCCAGCAGTGGAGGACACCTCCAAGAGACCCAGTACTTC. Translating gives CASSGGHLQETQYF.

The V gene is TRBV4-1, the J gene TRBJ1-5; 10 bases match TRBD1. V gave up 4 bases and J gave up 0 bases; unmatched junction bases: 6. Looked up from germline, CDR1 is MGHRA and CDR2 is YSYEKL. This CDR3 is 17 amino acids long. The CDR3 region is CASSLGQGVYSNQPQHF. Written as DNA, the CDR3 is TGCGCCAGCAGCCTCGGACAGGGGGTTTATAGCAATCAGCCCCAGCATTTT.

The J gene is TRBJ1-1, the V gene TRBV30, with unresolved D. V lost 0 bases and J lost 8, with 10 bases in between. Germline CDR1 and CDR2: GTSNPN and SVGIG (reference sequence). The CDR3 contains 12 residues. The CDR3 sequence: CAWSVRGGEAFF. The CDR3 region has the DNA TGTGCCTGGAGTGTACGGGGTGGAGAAGCTTTCTTT.

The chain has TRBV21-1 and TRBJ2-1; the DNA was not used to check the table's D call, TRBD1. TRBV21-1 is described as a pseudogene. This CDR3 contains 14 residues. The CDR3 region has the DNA TGTGCCAGCAGCAAAGTTGGCAGGGTCGATGAGCAGTTCTTC. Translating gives CASSKVGRVDEQFF.

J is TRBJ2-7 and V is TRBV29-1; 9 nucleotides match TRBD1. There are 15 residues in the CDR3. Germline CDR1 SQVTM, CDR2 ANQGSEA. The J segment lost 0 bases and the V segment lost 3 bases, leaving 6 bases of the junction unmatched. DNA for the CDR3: TGCAGCGTTGATTCTGGACAGGGGTCCTCCTACGAGCAGTACTTC. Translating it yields CSVDSGQGSSYEQYF.

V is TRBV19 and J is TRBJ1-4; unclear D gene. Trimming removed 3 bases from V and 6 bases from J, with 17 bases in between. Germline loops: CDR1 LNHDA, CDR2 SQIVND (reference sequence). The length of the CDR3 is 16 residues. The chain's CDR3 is CASSIARKSRDEKLFF. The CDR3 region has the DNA TGTGCCAGTAGTATTGCCAGGAAAAGTAGAGATGAAAAACTGTTTTTT.

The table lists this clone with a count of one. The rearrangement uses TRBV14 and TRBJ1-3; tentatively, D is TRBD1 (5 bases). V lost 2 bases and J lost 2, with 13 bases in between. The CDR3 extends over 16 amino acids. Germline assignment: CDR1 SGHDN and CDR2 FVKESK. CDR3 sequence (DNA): TGTGCCAGCAGCCAATCGGCAGGGTGGGCTGGAAACACCATATATTTT. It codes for CASSQSAGWAGNTIYF.

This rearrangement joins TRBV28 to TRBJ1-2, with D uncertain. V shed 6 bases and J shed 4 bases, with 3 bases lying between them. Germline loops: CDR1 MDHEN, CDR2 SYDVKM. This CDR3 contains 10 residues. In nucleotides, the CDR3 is TGTGCCAGCAGAGCCTATGGCTACACCTTC. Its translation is CASRAYGYTF.